This T cell receptor beta chain comes out of a study of blood T cell repertoires in COVID-19. In germline, CDR1 is SGHNT, CDR2 YYREEE (reference sequence). Between the trimmed V and J ends, which lost 2 bases and 0 bases, there was a span of 15 bases. The CDR3 is 16 residues long. TCRdb's copy holds only in-frame clones and misses some; the assay was immunoSEQ multiplex PCR. The table records about 59,000 clones, 81% of them present only once. The TCR comes from a woman at least 80 years old with active or convalescent COVID-19. The chain carries TRBV5-4 and TRBJ2-7; tentatively, D is TRBD2 (7 bases). Source material: peripheral blood. The CDR3 region is CASSLGGAGSSYEQYF. In DNA form, the CDR3 reads TGTGCCAGCAGCTTAGGGGGAGCGGGGAGCTCCTACGAGCAGTACTTC.